A single sample gave rise to the 31 T cell receptor beta chains below, sequenced in a study of blood T cell repertoires in COVID-19. Generated by immunoSEQ multiplex PCR, the TCRdb table keeps only in-frame clones and is missing some. The table includes around 320,000 clones, approximately 86% detected once. Sequenced input: peripheral blood. The receptor set was obtained from a young man with active or convalescent COVID-19.

V and J are TRBV24-1 and TRBJ2-3; 7 bases match TRBD2. In germline, CDR1 is KGHDR, CDR2 SFDVKD. Trimming removed 2 bases from V and 2 bases from J; junction bases left unmatched: 9. The CDR3 is 17 amino acids. CDR3 coding DNA: TGTGCCACCAGTGATTCACTAGCGTTGGACACCACAGATACGCAGTATTTT. Translating it yields CATSDSLALDTTDTQYF.

The rearrangement links TRBV12-3 or TRBV12-4 to TRBJ2-7; D is ambiguous. This CDR3 spans 13 amino acids. V lost 2 bases and J 4 bases, leaving 9 bases between the germline ends. CDR3 in amino acids: CASSLNTKYEQYF. For the CDR3, the DNA is TGTGCCAGCAGTTTAAACACCAAATACGAGCAGTACTTC.

In its sample, this clone was seen once. The chain carries TRBV5-5 and TRBJ1-1; TRBD1 matches at 8 bases. In germline, CDR1 is SGHKS, CDR2 YYEKEE (reference sequence). V was pared by 0 bases and J by 3 bases, with 4 bases of the junction left unmatched. The CDR3 runs to 15 residues. CDR3 DNA sequence: TGTGCCAGCAGCTTGGGACAGGGGATGTACACTGAAGCTTTCTTT. The encoded protein is CASSLGQGMYTEAFF.

This sequence joins TRBV5-5 and TRBJ2-5; 9 bases line up with TRBD2. With 0 bases clipped from V and 2 bases from J, the junction kept 5 bases outside the gene matches. The germline CDR1 and CDR2 sequences are SGHKS and YYEKEE (reference sequence). The CDR3 has 16 amino acids. CDR3 sequence reads: CASSLALAGGQETQYF. Written as DNA, the CDR3 is TGTGCCAGCAGCTTGGCCTTGGCGGGGGGGCAAGAGACCCAGTACTTC.

The genes are TRBV12-3 or TRBV12-4 and TRBJ2-2; D is perhaps TRBD2 (5 bases). The CDR3 consists of 13 residues. Trimming pared 3 bases from V and 6 bases from J, leaving 8 bases between. DNA for the CDR3: TGTGCCAGCAGTTTCGGTAGCGCCGGGGAGCTGTTTTTT. Residues: CASSFGSAGELFF.

The chain recombines TRBV5-8 with TRBJ2-1; tentatively, D is TRBD2 (5 bases). Germline V gene sequence: CDR1 SGHTS, CDR2 YDEGEE. Trimming took off 6 bases at V and 0 bases at J, with 13 bases between the two ends. This CDR3 is built from 15 residues. CDR3: CASIKSGSSYNEQFF. DNA of the CDR3: TGTGCCAGCATCAAGAGCGGAAGCTCCTACAATGAGCAGTTCTTC.

The chain recombines TRBV5-1 with TRBJ1-4; D is possibly TRBD1 (5 bases). Germline lookup yields CDR1 SGHRS and CDR2 YFSETQ. CDR3 length equals 14 residues. V lost 0 bases, J lost 6 bases, and 9 bases lay in between. The CDR3 region has the DNA TGCGCCAGCAGCTTGGTTGGAGGGGATGAAAAACTGTTTTTT. Translation gives CASSLVGGDEKLFF.

J is TRBJ2-2 and V is TRBV28; 9 bases fit TRBD2. Per germline, CDR1 MDHEN and CDR2 SYDVKM. Trimming cost V 1 base and J 5 bases; bases outside gene matches: 8. The CDR3 spans 17 residues. This chain's CDR3 is CASSLYMAGGLTGELFF. Written as DNA, the CDR3 is TGTGCCAGCAGTTTATACATGGCGGGAGGGCTTACCGGGGAGCTGTTTTTT.

The chain couples TRBV12-3 or TRBV12-4 to TRBJ1-1, with 8 positions matching TRBD1. The length of the CDR3 is 13 residues. V trimming: 3 bases; J trimming: 8 bases; junction bases outside the gene matches: 5. The CDR3 protein is CASSFDRGSEAFF. In DNA form, the CDR3 reads TGTGCCAGCAGTTTCGACAGGGGATCGGAAGCTTTCTTT.

The chain has TRBV5-1 and TRBJ2-7; 9 nucleotides agree with TRBD1. The trim removed 1 base at V and 5 bases at J, leaving 4 bases unmatched. The CDR3 loop spans 14 amino acids. Looked up from germline, CDR1 is SGHRS and CDR2 is YFSETQ. The CDR3 region is CASSLWGQGNEQYF. As DNA, the CDR3 is TGCGCCAGCAGCTTGTGGGGACAGGGAAACGAGCAGTACTTC.

This chain links TRBV21-1 with TRBJ2-3; whether TRBD2, the table's D call, matches the DNA was not checked. TRBV21-1 is designated a pseudogene. The CDR3 extends over 15 amino acids. DNA for the CDR3: TGTGCCAGCAGCAAAAGCGGGGTGGAAGGTGATACGCAGTATTTT. It is translated as CASSKSGVEGDTQYF.

CDR3 in amino acids: CASTAGGSLNEQFF. CDR3 nucleotides: TGTGCCAGCACGGCGGGAGGGTCGCTTAATGAGCAGTTCTTC. This sequence joins TRBV28 and TRBJ2-1; 9 bases are a match to TRBD2. V gave up 7 bases and J gave up 7 bases; unmatched junction bases: 8. Germline CDR1 is MDHEN and CDR2 is SYDVKM. This CDR3 contains 14 residues.

The V gene is TRBV6-5, the J gene TRBJ2-7, with 9 bases identical to TRBD2. The germline V gene has CDR1 MNHEY and CDR2 SVGAGI. CDR3 length: 15 amino acids. The trim removed 0 bases at V and 6 bases at J, leaving 6 bases unmatched. As DNA, the CDR3 is TGTGCCAGCAGTTACTCCCCTAGCGGGATCCGCGAGCAGTACTTC. It specifies CASSYSPSGIREQYF.

V gene TRBV27 combines with J gene TRBJ1-2, with 12 bases matching TRBD1. The CDR3 totals 17 residues. Germline CDR1 is MNHEY and CDR2 is SMNVEV (reference sequence). V dropped 5 bases and J dropped 8; count of bases not matched to a gene: 15. The CDR3 region has the DNA TGTGCCAGCAGTCCCCTGGGGGGACAGGGGGCGCCGGGCGGCTACACCTTC. This encodes CASSPLGGQGAPGGYTF.

The chain links TRBV27 to TRBJ1-1; maybe TRBD1 (5 bases). CDR1 is MNHEY and CDR2 is SMNVEV in the germline V gene (reference sequence). Trimming stripped 2 bases from V and 5 bases from J, with 9 bases between. The CDR3 is 13 amino acids. The chain's CDR3 is CASSLLGGTEAFF. CDR3 DNA: TGTGCCAGCAGTTTACTGGGGGGAACTGAAGCTTTCTTT.

The chain links TRBV13 to TRBJ2-3; 10 bases line up with TRBD2. V was pared by 4 bases and J by 0 bases, with 4 bases of the junction left unmatched. The germline V gene has CDR1 PRHDT and CDR2 FYEKMQ (reference sequence). The CDR3 is 16 amino acids. CDR3 residues: CASSWTSGPSTDTQYF. DNA for the CDR3: TGTGCCAGCAGCTGGACTAGCGGACCTAGCACAGATACGCAGTATTTT. The variable domain in full, with the rest retrieved from reference TRBV13 and TRBJ2-3, is AAGVIQSPRHLIKEKRETATLKCYPIPRHDTVYWYQQGPGQDPQFLISFYEKMQSDKGSIPDRFSAQQFSDYHSELNMSSLELGDSALYFCASSWTSGPSTDTQYFGPGTRLTVL.

A single count supports this clone. J is TRBJ2-7 and V is TRBV9, with 9 bases aligning to TRBD2. Germline V gives CDR1 SGDLS, CDR2 YYNGEE. This CDR3 is 14 amino acids long. Trimming at V came to 0 bases and at J to 3 bases, leaving 1 base not matched to a gene. CDR3 protein: CASSVGTSVYEQYF. In DNA form, the CDR3 reads TGTGCCAGCAGCGTAGGGACTAGCGTCTACGAGCAGTACTTC.

Here the CDR3 reads CASSQDYRGKGNYGYTF. In nucleotides, the CDR3 is TGTGCCAGCAGCCAAGACTACAGGGGGAAAGGTAACTATGGCTACACCTTC. The chain recombines TRBV3-1 (or the pseudogene TRBV3-2) with TRBJ1-2; TRBD1 matches 8 bases. The germline gives CDR1 LGHDT, CDR2 YNNKEL (reference sequence). This CDR3 is 17 amino acids long. V was pared by 0 bases and J by 1 base, with 7 bases of the junction left unmatched.

The chain uses TRBV7-2 and TRBJ2-3; TRBD2 agrees at 14 bases. The germline gives CDR1 SGHTA, CDR2 FQGNSA. V shed 5 bases, J shed 4 bases, and the junction held 11 bases outside the gene matches. This CDR3 is 18 amino acids long. CDR3 amino acids: CASSPGGLAGGSADTQYF. Written as DNA, the CDR3 is TGTGCCAGCAGCCCAGGAGGACTAGCGGGGGGATCAGCAGATACGCAGTATTTT.

This clone occurred a few times. This chain connects TRBV19 to TRBJ1-1; no definite D call. Between the trimmed V and J ends, which lost 3 bases and 1 base, there was a span of 12 bases. Germline CDR1 and CDR2: LNHDA and SQIVND (reference sequence). The CDR3 length is 15 residues. The CDR3 reads CASSISAASNTEAFF. The CDR3 coding sequence is TGTGCCAGTAGTATCAGCGCAGCATCGAACACTGAAGCTTTCTTT. Full variable domain (remainder filled in from reference TRBV19 and TRBJ1-1): DGGITQSPKYLFRKEGQNVTLSCEQNLNHDAMYWYRQDPGQGLRLIYYSQIVNDFQKGDIAEGYSVSREKKESFPLTVTSAQKNPTAFYLCASSISAASNTEAFFGQGTRLTVV.

This chain links TRBV12-3 or TRBV12-4 with TRBJ2-7, with a tentative D call TRBD2 (5 bases). The CDR3 spans 13 residues. V dropped 6 bases and J dropped 4 bases, with 13 bases sitting between them. The CDR3 spells CASSPTGIYEQYF. CDR3 nucleotide sequence: TGTGCCAGCAGCCCGACGGGGATTTACGAGCAGTACTTC.

This clone has just one count. The rearrangement uses TRBV5-4 and TRBJ2-7, with TRBD1 matching over 9 bases. After removal of 1 base from V and 6 bases from J, the junction contained 8 bases not matched to a gene. Germline V CDR1 and CDR2: SGHNT, YYREEE (reference sequence). The CDR3 extends over 15 amino acids. The DNA for the CDR3 is TGTGCCAGCAGCTTGTTCGCGACAGGGGGACGCGAGCAGTACTTC. This sequence encodes CASSLFATGGREQYF. Looking up the rest from reference TRBV5-4 and TRBJ2-7 gives the full variable domain: ETGVTQSPTHLIKTRGQQVTLRCSSQSGHNTVSWYQQALGQGPQFIFQYYREEENGRGNFPPRFSGLQFPNYSSELNVNALELDDSALYLCASSLFATGGREQYFGPGTRLTVT.

This sequence joins TRBV9 and TRBJ1-1, with D maybe TRBD1 (6 bases). The CDR3 consists of 15 residues. Per the germline V gene, CDR1 is SGDLS and CDR2 is YYNGEE. Trimming shortened V by 1 base and J by 6 bases, and 16 bases separated the two germline ends. CDR3 sequence: CASSVIGGRGAEAFF. As DNA, the CDR3 is TGTGCCAGCAGCGTAATAGGGGGAAGGGGCGCTGAAGCTTTCTTT.

The CDR3 bases are TGCAGCGCAGCCTGGACAGGGGCACACGAGCAGTACTTC. It yields the protein CSAAWTGAHEQYF. The chain recombines TRBV29-1 with TRBJ2-7, with TRBD1 matching over 9 bases. V was pared by 7 bases and J by 5 bases, with 9 bases of the junction left unmatched. Germline CDR1 is SQVTM and CDR2 is ANQGSEA. This CDR3 is built from 13 residues.

The rearrangement joins TRBV10-2 to TRBJ2-1; TRBD2 matches at 8 bases. This CDR3 spans 13 amino acids. Trimming took 8 bases from V and 4 from J; bases not matched to a gene: 4. The germline V gene has CDR1 WSHSY and CDR2 SAAADI. Here the CDR3 reads CASGIAGYNEQFF. For the CDR3, the DNA is TGCGCCAGCGGGATAGCGGGGTACAATGAGCAGTTCTTC.

This clone occurred a few times. V gene TRBV25-1 combines with J gene TRBJ1-2; D not resolved. This CDR3 contains 12 residues. CDR1 and CDR2 (germline): MGHDK, SYGVNS. Between the trimmed V and J ends, which lost 9 bases and 4 bases, there was a span of 12 bases. The CDR3 loop reads CASSREGYGYTF. The CDR3, as DNA: TGTGCCAGTTCTCGGGAGGGCTATGGCTACACCTTC.

As to this clone: At the DNA level, this CDR3 is encoded by other sequences in the same sample as well. The chain is built from TRBV7-2 and TRBJ2-2; possible D gene TRBD1, 5 bases. Germline CDR1 is SGHTA and CDR2 is FQGNSA. Deletions cut 1 base from V and 4 bases from J, with 10 bases between. The CDR3 covers 15 residues. In nucleotides, the CDR3 is TGTGCCAGCAGCTTAGGGGGAAGGGGCACCGGGGAGCTGTTTTTT. Translated, it gives CASSLGGRGTGELFF.

The CDR3 sequence is CASSLTGRGSPLHF. The CDR3 bases are TGTGCCAGCAGTTTGACAGGAAGAGGTTCACCCCTCCACTTT. V usage is TRBV25-1 and J usage is TRBJ1-6; D is possibly TRBD1 (6 bases). Germline CDR1 reads MGHDK; CDR2 reads SYGVNS. This CDR3 is built from 14 residues. Trimming pared 5 bases from V and 9 bases from J, leaving 14 bases between. The whole variable domain, filled in from reference TRBV25-1 and TRBJ1-6, reads EADIYQTPRYLVIGTGKKITLECSQTMGHDKMYWYQQDPGMELHLIHYSYGVNSTEKGDLSSESTVSRIRTEHFPLTLESARPSHTSQYLCASSLTGRGSPLHFGNGTRLTVT.

For this clone: The junction does not match germline at one end; this may be a read error. The chain uses TRBV6-6 and TRBJ1-5; a possible D gene is TRBD1 (5 bases). This CDR3 has 14 residues. Germline V lookup: CDR1 MNHNY, CDR2 SVGAGI (reference sequence). CDR3 coding DNA: TGTGCCAGCAGCCCCGGGGGTAGCGATCAGCCCCAGCATTTT. Its protein is CASSPGGSDQPQHF.

This clone came up once. The genes are TRBV5-5 and TRBJ1-3, with D possibly being TRBD1 (6 bases). Germline CDR1 SGHKS, CDR2 YYEKEE (reference sequence). The CDR3 extends over 14 amino acids. V was cut by 0 bases and J by 7 bases, with 11 bases left in between. CDR3 protein: CASSLEGVWNTIYF. CDR3 bases: TGTGCCAGCAGCTTGGAGGGGGTGTGGAACACCATATATTTT.

The chain uses TRBV18 and TRBJ2-1; 11 nucleotides match TRBD2. CDR1 KGHSH and CDR2 LQKENI come from the germline V gene. The CDR3 is made up of 16 amino acids. V dropped 3 bases and J dropped 8; count of bases not matched to a gene: 9. CDR3 nucleotides: TGTGCCAGCTCACCCACCCCTACTAGCGGGAGTCATGAGCAGTTCTTC. It yields the protein CASSPTPTSGSHEQFF.